This T cell receptor (beta chain) was identified in a study of cytomegalovirus exposure and HLA in healthy donors. Study outcomes and limitations: Sequencing likely caused a cluster of highly shared sequence variants. After further analysis at a later stage, roughly 16,000 TCR beta sequences were associated with HLA alleles at 0.05 false discovery rate. In vitro checks showed that a few CMV-associated chains really do target CMV antigens.

PCR used 60 Vbeta primers and 13 Jbeta primers. Profiling relied on immunoSEQ multiplex PCR, and the TCRdb table lists in-frame clones only, not all of them. The table lists 130,000 to 150,000 clones, around 84% of them singletons. This clone was observed a handful of times. Its antigen is undetermined. Germline V gene sequence: CDR1 MDHEN, CDR2 SYDVKM. Germline trimming cut 8 bases from V and 8 bases from J; bases unmatched to any gene: 8. This CDR3 has 13 residues. This clonotype was obtained from a middle-aged man in good health and CMV-seropositive. J is TRBJ1-4 and V is TRBV28; 7 bases align to TRBD1. Sequencing used PBMCs. The CDR3 here is CASVRGLGEKLFF. CDR3 bases: TGTGCCAGCGTTAGGGGGCTAGGGGAAAAACTGTTTTTT.